This T cell receptor (beta chain) was sequenced for a study of control samples from healthy donors and cancer patients. Clones were read by immunoSEQ multiplex PCR, and TCRdb kept only the in-frame ones, dropping some. The sample records more than 140,000 clones, about 89% being singletons. CDR1 is MGHRA and CDR2 is YSYEKL in the germline V gene. This CDR3 contains 15 residues. Trimming removed 5 bases from V and 5 bases from J, with 13 bases in between. The chain is built from TRBV4-1 and TRBJ1-6; tentatively, D is TRBD1 (6 bases). This clonotype originated in a man aged 18 to 35 in good health. Specimen: blood. The CDR3 DNA follows: TGCGCCAGCAGCTTACGGACAGACAATAATTCACCCCTCCACTTT. Residues: CASSLRTDNNSPLHF.